The 15 T cell receptor beta chains reported below all come from one sample, sequenced in a study of shared clonotypes between healthy human individuals (TCRdb year 2020). The receptor library was made with the immunoSEQ multiplex PCR assay. TCRdb mirrors the immuneACCESS table, restricted to in-frame sequences. Some clones are absent from its copies; in checked studies, under half trace to an unresolved V gene, and the reason for the others is unknown. The sample table holds around 430,000 clones, of which 70% to 80% were seen once. Roughly 13% of the sample lies in the top ten. What was sequenced was PBMCs. Source of these receptors: a woman aged 35 to 49 in good health. Some clones in this sample may be carry-over from other donors' samples.

This clone was counted a single time. The chain carries TRBV4-2 and TRBJ2-3; 8 bases align to TRBD2. V shed 1 base and J 4 bases; nucleotides not matched to a gene: 4. The CDR3 is 15 amino acids. Per germline, CDR1 LGHNA and CDR2 YNFKEQ. In DNA form, the CDR3 reads TGTGCCAGCAGCCAAGGTAGCGGGAACGCAGATACGCAGTATTTT. It is translated as CASSQGSGNADTQYF.

The rearrangement uses TRBV28 and TRBJ2-7; D remains ambiguous. The V gene's germline CDR1 is MDHEN and CDR2 SYDVKM. The CDR3 has 13 amino acids. V lost 8 bases, J lost 2 bases, and 13 bases lay in between. CDR3 nucleotides: TGTGCCAGCTCTCGCGTCGTGACCTACGAGCAGTACTTC. Its translation: CASSRVVTYEQYF.

This clone has only one observation. The rearrangement uses TRBV15 and TRBJ2-5; 9 bases align to TRBD1. From germline, CDR1 is LNHNV and CDR2 YYDKDF (reference sequence). With 5 bases clipped from V and 4 bases from J, the junction kept 5 bases outside the gene matches. The CDR3 loop spans 14 amino acids. The CDR3 loop reads CATSAGGQGETQYF. The CDR3 DNA reads TGTGCCACCAGCGCAGGGGGACAGGGAGAGACCCAGTACTTC.

The V gene is TRBV11-2, the J gene TRBJ1-4; maybe TRBD1 (6 bases). Trimming stripped 3 bases from V and 6 bases from J, with 14 bases between. The CDR3 runs to 15 residues. Germline assignment: CDR1 SGHAT and CDR2 FQNNGV. As DNA, the CDR3 is TGTGCCAGCAGCTTTTCAGGAGGGGGTTATGAAAAACTGTTTTTT. It codes for CASSFSGGGYEKLFF.

The chain employs TRBV6-5 and TRBJ2-2, with 7 bases fitting TRBD2. V was pared by 7 bases and J by 6 bases, with 11 bases of the junction left unmatched. The CDR3 runs to 15 residues. CDR1 is MNHEY, CDR2 SVGAGI, per germline. As DNA, the CDR3 is TGTGCCAGCACCATGACCGGGGGGAGGGCCGGGGAGCTGTTTTTT. Translating gives CASTMTGGRAGELFF.

The chain joins TRBV6-5 to TRBJ2-7, with 8 bases that match TRBD2. Trimming removed 0 bases from V and 3 bases from J; junction bases left unmatched: 1. In germline, CDR1 is MNHEY, CDR2 SVGAGI. The CDR3 is made up of 14 amino acids. CDR3 bases: TGTGCCAGCAGTTACTCTAGCGGGATCTACGAGCAGTACTTC. This codes for CASSYSSGIYEQYF.

The rearrangement uses TRBV18 and TRBJ2-5; D tentatively fits TRBD1 or TRBD2 (6 bases each). Germline-derived CDR1 and CDR2 are KGHSH and LQKENI. This CDR3 contains 15 residues. The V gene lost 2 bases and the J gene lost 3 bases, with 13 bases spanning the gap. The CDR3 DNA reads as TGTGCCAGCTCACCATATGGGGGGCGAGAAGAGACCCAGTACTTC. Amino acid sequence: CASSPYGGREETQYF.

As for this clone: This specimen includes other DNA sequences encoding the same CDR3. The chain employs TRBV30 and TRBJ2-1, with D unresolved. Germline V gene lookup returns CDR1 GTSNPN and CDR2 SVGIG (reference sequence). With 0 bases removed from V and 7 bases from J, the gap between germline ends came to 4 bases. This CDR3 has 11 residues. The CDR3 is CAWSVYNEQFF. CDR3 nucleotides: TGTGCCTGGAGTGTATATAATGAGCAGTTCTTC.

The rearrangement uses TRBV29-1 and TRBJ1-3; no firm D call. Germline V gene sequence: CDR1 SQVTM, CDR2 ANQGSEA. V lost 4 bases and J lost 3, with 7 bases in between. This CDR3 is 12 amino acids long. The CDR3 DNA reads TGCAGCGTTGGGCAAGTTGGAAACACCATATATTTT. Encoded protein: CSVGQVGNTIYF.

This clone appeared once. The J gene is TRBJ2-1, the V gene TRBV10-3, with D possibly being TRBD2 (6 bases). Per germline, CDR1 ENHRY and CDR2 SYGVKD. Trimming took 6 bases from V and 0 from J, leaving 12 bases between them. This CDR3 is built from 15 residues. CDR3 nucleotide sequence: TGTGCCATCAGGGTACTAGCAAGCTCCTACAATGAGCAGTTCTTC. It translates to CAIRVLASSYNEQFF.

The V and J genes are TRBV7-9 and TRBJ2-1, with D uncertain. Germline values: CDR1 SEHNR, CDR2 FQNEAQ (reference sequence). Trimming took off 4 bases at V and 2 bases at J, with 18 bases between the two ends. The CDR3 has 17 residues. CDR3 amino acids: CASSSLRWDRAYNEQFF. CDR3 nucleotide sequence: TGTGCCAGCAGCTCCCTTAGGTGGGATCGGGCCTACAATGAGCAGTTCTTC.

This chain joins TRBV19 and TRBJ2-7, with no clear D. Germline CDR1 and CDR2: LNHDA and SQIVND (reference sequence). This CDR3 is built from 13 residues. Deletions cut 4 bases from V and 1 base from J, with 8 bases between. CDR3 nucleotide sequence: TGTGCCAGTAGTAAGGCGCATTCCTACGAGCAGTACTTC. As protein: CASSKAHSYEQYF.

This clone was detected a few times. V is TRBV7-6 and J is TRBJ2-3; D is uncertain. The CDR3 extends over 15 amino acids. CDR1 and CDR2 from the germline V gene are SGHVS and FNYEAQ. Trimming left V 1 base short and J 0 bases short, with 8 bases between. CDR3 coding DNA: TGTGCCAGCAGCTTAGGGGTCAGGAGCACAGATACGCAGTATTTT. It codes for CASSLGVRSTDTQYF.

This clone was seen a single time. Possible read error: a much larger clone is one base away. The V gene is TRBV29-1, the J gene TRBJ1-1, with D unresolved. The CDR3 loop spans 13 amino acids. In germline, CDR1 is SQVTM, CDR2 ANQGSEA. The CDR3 protein is CSVDAAGNTEALF. The CDR3, as DNA: TGCAGCGTTGACGCAGCCGGGAACACTGAAGCTCTCTTT.

The V call is TRBV18, the J call TRBJ1-4; D possibly corresponds to TRBD1 (6 bases). Trimming shortened V by 1 base and J by 5 bases, and 17 bases separated the two germline ends. Germline V gene lookup returns CDR1 KGHSH and CDR2 LQKENI. This CDR3 region has 17 residues. The CDR3 region is CASSPRIPGQANEKLFF. CDR3 coding DNA: TGTGCCAGCTCACCACGGATCCCGGGACAAGCCAATGAAAAACTGTTTTTT.